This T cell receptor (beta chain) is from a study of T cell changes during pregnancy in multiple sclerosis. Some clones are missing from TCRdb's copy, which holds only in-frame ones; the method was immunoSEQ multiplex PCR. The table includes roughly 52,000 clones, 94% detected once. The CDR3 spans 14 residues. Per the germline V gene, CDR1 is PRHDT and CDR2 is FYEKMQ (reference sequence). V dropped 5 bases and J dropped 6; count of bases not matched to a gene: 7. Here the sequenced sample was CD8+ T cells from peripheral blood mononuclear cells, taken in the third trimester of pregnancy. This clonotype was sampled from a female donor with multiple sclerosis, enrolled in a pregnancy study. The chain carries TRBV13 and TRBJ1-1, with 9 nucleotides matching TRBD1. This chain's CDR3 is CASSPPDRGPEAFF. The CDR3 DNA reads TGTGCCAGCAGCCCTCCGGACAGGGGACCTGAAGCTTTCTTT.